Each of the 31 T cell receptor beta chains below was sequenced from the same sample in a study of coeliac disease. The protocol was immunoSEQ multiplex PCR, while the TCRdb copy is restricted to in-frame clones and leaves out a portion. The sample records some 1,000 clones, around 70% being singletons. Sequences were obtained from intraepithelial lymphocytes from the gut. Source of these receptors: a human donor without celiac disease.

The chain uses TRBV7-9 and TRBJ2-7, with 8 positions matching TRBD1. V lost 6 bases to trimming and J lost 0 bases; unmatched junction nucleotides: 7. This CDR3 is built from 15 residues. Germline lookup yields CDR1 SEHNR and CDR2 FQNEAQ (reference sequence). The CDR3, as DNA: TGTGCCAGCAGAGCTACAACAGGGGGCTCCTACGAGCAGTACTTC. Translated: CASRATTGGSYEQYF.

This clone appeared a single time. In DNA form, the CDR3 reads TGTGCCAGTAGTATAGATGTTCCTAGCGGGGTATACAATGAGCAGTTCTTC. It yields the protein CASSIDVPSGVYNEQFF. The rearrangement links TRBV19 to TRBJ2-1; 9 bases map to TRBD2. The CDR3 sequence is 17 residues long. CDR1 is LNHDA, CDR2 SQIVND, per germline (reference sequence). V gave up 0 bases and J gave up 4 bases; unmatched junction bases: 7.

The rearrangement joins TRBV5-1 to TRBJ2-5; D might be TRBD2 (7 bases). The CDR3 length is 14 residues. Trimming pared 3 bases from V and 5 bases from J, leaving 14 bases between. The germline V gene encodes CDR1 SGHRS and CDR2 YFSETQ. In nucleotides, the CDR3 is TGCGCCAGCAGCTATCAACAGGGAGGGGAGACCCAGTACTTC. Encoded protein: CASSYQQGGETQYF.

The chain recombines TRBV9 with TRBJ2-5; D is possibly TRBD2 (5 bases). Germline V lookup: CDR1 SGDLS, CDR2 YYNGEE. The CDR3 extends over 14 amino acids. The V end was cut by 4 bases, the J end by 0 bases, with 10 bases between. Here the CDR3 reads CASSREEDQETQYF. CDR3 bases: TGTGCCAGCAGCCGGGAAGAGGACCAAGAGACCCAGTACTTC.

V gene TRBV7-4 combines with J gene TRBJ2-2; 8 bases match TRBD2. This CDR3 spans 16 amino acids. CDR1 is SGHVT, CDR2 SQSDAQ, per germline. V was clipped by 0 bases and J by 6 bases; unmatched bases: 6. CDR3: CASSLASGMGAGELFF. The CDR3 nucleotides read TGTGCCAGCAGCTTAGCTAGCGGGATGGGGGCCGGGGAGCTGTTTTTT. Combining the CDR3 with reference TRBV7-4 and TRBJ2-2 gives the whole variable domain GAGVSQSPRYKVAKRGRDVALRCDSISGHVTLYWYRQTLGQGSEVLTYSQSDAQRDKSGRPSGRFSAERPERSVSTLKIQRTEQGDSAVYLCASSLASGMGAGELFFGEGSRLTVL.

The chain carries TRBV2 and TRBJ1-2; possibly TRBD1 for D (5 bases). The CDR3 is 14 residues long. Per germline, CDR1 SNHLY and CDR2 FYNNEI. The V end lost 1 base, the J end lost 0 bases, and 6 bases lay between the germline ends. The CDR3 coding sequence is TGTGCCAGCAGTGAAGAGACAGCTAACTATGGCTACACCTTC. Translated, it gives CASSEETANYGYTF.

CDR3 region: CASSAAGQMSTGELFF. The CDR3 bases are TGTGCCAGCAGCGCCGCGGGACAGATGAGCACCGGGGAGCTGTTTTTT. The gene calls are TRBV5-4 and TRBJ2-2, with D possibly being TRBD1 (7 bases). The V gene lost 4 bases and the J gene lost 4 bases, with 17 bases spanning the gap. In germline, CDR1 is SGHNT, CDR2 YYREEE (reference sequence). The CDR3 has 16 residues.

This chain joins TRBV29-1 and TRBJ2-4, with a tentative D call TRBD2 (6 bases). Trimming shortened V by 0 bases and J by 1 base, and 13 bases separated the two germline ends. This CDR3 is built from 16 residues. Germline values: CDR1 SQVTM, CDR2 ANQGSEA. CDR3 in amino acids: CSVEDRRGTAKNIQYF. Here the CDR3 DNA reads TGCAGCGTTGAAGATCGGCGGGGAACGGCCAAAAACATTCAGTACTTC.

The chain joins TRBV2 to TRBJ2-3, with TRBD2 as a possible D gene (7 bases). The CDR3 contains 14 residues. With 4 bases removed from V and 3 bases from J, the gap between germline ends came to 11 bases. The germline gives CDR1 SNHLY, CDR2 FYNNEI. The CDR3 bases are TGTGCCAGCAGTGGAGGGGGAGGGACAGATACGCAGTATTTT. This codes for CASSGGGGTDTQYF.

The chain uses TRBV19 and TRBJ2-5; TRBD2 matches at 11 bases. V was pared by 0 bases and J by 2 bases, with 5 bases of the junction left unmatched. The germline CDR1 and CDR2 sequences are LNHDA and SQIVND (reference sequence). The CDR3 runs 17 residues. CDR3 amino acids: CASSIDLAGGAQETQYF. The CDR3 DNA follows: TGTGCCAGTAGTATAGATCTAGCGGGGGGTGCTCAAGAGACCCAGTACTTC.

The chain joins TRBV2 to TRBJ1-2, with D maybe TRBD1 (5 bases). Trimming took 4 bases from V and 8 from J, leaving 23 bases between them. CDR1 SNHLY and CDR2 FYNNEI come from the germline V gene. The CDR3 loop spans 16 amino acids. DNA for the CDR3: TGTGCCAGCAGTGTGGAGGGACGGACTCTCCCAGAAGGCTACACCTTC. This sequence encodes CASSVEGRTLPEGYTF.

The V and J genes are TRBV6-4 and TRBJ2-1; 11 bases fit TRBD2. CDR1 is MRHNA and CDR2 is SNTAGT in the germline V gene. The J segment lost 7 bases and the V segment lost 2 bases, leaving 1 base of the junction unmatched. The CDR3 has 14 residues. CDR3: CASSDGTSGNEQFF. CDR3 DNA sequence: TGTGCCAGCAGTGACGGGACTAGCGGTAATGAGCAGTTCTTC.

The genes are TRBV30 and TRBJ2-2, with a weak D call TRBD2 (6 bases). The germline V and J ends were trimmed by 2 bases and 5 bases, with 12 bases remaining between them. The germline gives CDR1 GTSNPN, CDR2 SVGIG (reference sequence). This CDR3 region has 14 residues. The CDR3 DNA reads TGTGCCTGGAGTCCCGGGACTTCTACCGGGGAGCTGTTTTTT. Translated, it gives CAWSPGTSTGELFF.

The chain recombines TRBV2 with TRBJ2-2, with a possible D match to TRBD2 (6 bases). Trimming removed 7 bases at V and 1 base at J, with 10 bases between. Germline V gene data show CDR1 as SNHLY and CDR2 as FYNNEI. CDR3 length: 14 residues. The CDR3 bases are TGTGCCAGCAAGTTAGCGGTGAACACCGGGGAGCTGTTTTTT. This codes for CASKLAVNTGELFF.

Turning to this clone: The sample has other DNA sequences that encode this CDR3 too. The chain joins TRBV27 to TRBJ1-2; tentative D call: TRBD1 (5 bases). This CDR3 spans 13 amino acids. Germline lookup yields CDR1 MNHEY and CDR2 SMNVEV (reference sequence). The germline V and J ends were trimmed by 6 bases and 1 base, with 9 bases remaining between them. The CDR3: CASSLGLNYGYTF. The CDR3 DNA follows: TGTGCCAGCAGCCTGGGACTTAACTATGGCTACACCTTC.

The chain has TRBV6-6 and TRBJ2-2, with a weak D call TRBD1 (6 bases). CDR1 is MNHNY, CDR2 SVGAGI, per germline (reference sequence). Trimming removed 4 bases from V and 1 base from J, with 10 bases in between. This CDR3 comprises 15 residues. CDR3 DNA: TGTGCCAGCAGTTCACCGGGACAGAACACCGGGGAGCTGTTTTTT. It specifies CASSSPGQNTGELFF.

V gene TRBV25-1 combines with J gene TRBJ2-5; 9 positions match TRBD2. Losses at the gene ends were 9 bases for V and 4 bases for J; bases not matched to a gene: 15. CDR3 length: 16 amino acids. Germline-derived CDR1 and CDR2 are MGHDK and SYGVNS. The CDR3 DNA sequence: TGTGCCAGTCAGCTCCGGGGCGGGAGGGCCAGAGAGACCCAGTACTTC. As protein: CASQLRGGRARETQYF.

The V gene is TRBV6-6, the J gene TRBJ2-3; 7 nucleotides match TRBD2. Germline CDR1 and CDR2: MNHNY and SVGAGI (reference sequence). The CDR3 loop spans 15 amino acids. J was trimmed by 4 bases and V by 5 bases; bases with no gene match: 9. The CDR3 DNA is TGTGCCAGCAGTAGACCGGCGGGGGAAGCAGATACGCAGTATTTT. This sequence encodes CASSRPAGEADTQYF.

The CDR3 DNA reads TGTGCCAGCTCACCCCCGACAGGGCACTATGGCTACACCTTC. This gives the protein CASSPPTGHYGYTF. This rearrangement joins TRBV18 to TRBJ1-2; 7 bases match TRBD1. Germline V gives CDR1 KGHSH, CDR2 LQKENI. The CDR3 totals 14 residues. V shed 3 bases, J shed 3 bases, and the junction held 4 bases outside the gene matches.

The chain joins TRBV27 to TRBJ2-3; D gene uncertain. The CDR3 is 12 amino acids. Trimming left V 2 bases short and J 5 bases short, with 5 bases between. Germline values: CDR1 MNHEY, CDR2 SMNVEV (reference sequence). The DNA for the CDR3 is TGTGCCAGCAGTTTACTAGGAGATACGCAGTATTTT. Residues: CASSLLGDTQYF.

This chain connects TRBV10-3 to TRBJ1-1; 11 bases map to TRBD1. Germline CDR1 is ENHRY and CDR2 is SYGVKD. The CDR3 is 13 amino acids. V lost 9 bases, J lost 3 bases, and 3 bases stayed unmatched. CDR3 coding DNA: TGTGCCATTGGACAGGGGGCTGACACTGAAGCTTTCTTT. Residues: CAIGQGADTEAFF.

The J gene is TRBJ2-7, the V gene TRBV6-5; maybe TRBD1 (5 bases). This CDR3 is 11 amino acids long. Trimming took 6 bases from V and 7 from J, leaving 10 bases between them. Germline V CDR1 and CDR2: MNHEY, SVGAGI. The CDR3 is CASRAAGEQYF. The DNA of the CDR3 is TGTGCCAGCAGAGCAGCAGGGGAGCAGTACTTC.

The chain carries TRBV2 and TRBJ2-3, with D perhaps matching TRBD1 (6 bases). From germline, CDR1 is SNHLY and CDR2 FYNNEI. CDR3 length: 14 amino acids. Trimming stripped 2 bases from V and 1 base from J, with 7 bases between. CDR3 residues: CASSEWGRTDTQYF. CDR3 sequence (DNA): TGTGCCAGCAGTGAATGGGGGCGCACAGATACGCAGTATTTT.

In this sample, this clone turned up a few times. J is TRBJ1-1 and V is TRBV6-1, with 8 bases lining up with TRBD1. Germline loops: CDR1 MNHNS, CDR2 SASEGT. The J segment lost 10 bases and the V segment lost 4 bases, leaving 8 bases of the junction unmatched. The CDR3 sequence is 13 residues long. As DNA, the CDR3 is TGTGCCAGCAGTGCCAGGGGGCTGGGGGGAGCTTTCTTT. This translates into CASSARGLGGAFF.

The J gene is TRBJ1-1, the V gene TRBV14, with 8 positions matching TRBD1. There are 13 residues in the CDR3. The V gene's germline CDR1 is SGHDN and CDR2 FVKESK. V shed 6 bases, J shed 5 bases, and the junction held 5 bases outside the gene matches. The CDR3 DNA is TGTGCCAGCAGAACAGGGGGGAGGACTGAAGCTTTCTTT. Translating it yields CASRTGGRTEAFF.

The V gene is TRBV30, the J gene TRBJ2-7, with 7 nucleotides matching TRBD2. The germline CDR1 and CDR2 sequences are GTSNPN and SVGIG (reference sequence). The CDR3 length is 12 residues. After removal of 0 bases from V and 4 bases from J, the junction contained 0 bases not matched to a gene. The CDR3 DNA is TGTGCCTGGAGTGTGGGGGGGTACGAGCAGTACTTC. It is translated as CAWSVGGYEQYF.

This clone was observed a handful of times. A read error may produce the germline difference seen at one junction end. The chain couples TRBV28 to TRBJ2-5; TRBD2 aligns across 12 bases. Germline CDR1 is MDHEN and CDR2 is SYDVKM. This CDR3 is built from 15 residues. As DNA, the CDR3 is TGTGCCAGCGGTTTACTAGCGGGAGGAAGGGAGACCCAGTACTTC. Protein: CASGLLAGGRETQYF.

The genes are TRBV10-3 and TRBJ1-2; the D gene is possibly TRBD1 (6 bases). Germline CDR1 ENHRY, CDR2 SYGVKD. The CDR3 totals 14 residues. The V gene lost 0 bases and the J gene lost 4 bases, with 9 bases spanning the gap. The DNA for the CDR3 is TGTGCCATCAGTGAGTCTGGACAGACCTATGGCTACACCTTC. This gives the protein CAISESGQTYGYTF.

This clone has a handful of counts. The CDR3 DNA is TGTGCCAGCGGCATAGCCGCAGGCAATGAGCAGTTCTTC. Its translation: CASGIAAGNEQFF. V and J are TRBV7-9 and TRBJ2-1; no clear D. V lost 8 bases and J 6 bases, leaving 14 bases between the germline ends. Germline CDR1 reads SEHNR; CDR2 reads FQNEAQ (reference sequence). The CDR3 sequence is 13 residues long.

The chain has TRBV28 and TRBJ2-6, with D maybe TRBD1 (6 bases). With 2 bases removed from V and 1 base from J, the gap between germline ends came to 9 bases. Germline V gene lookup returns CDR1 MDHEN and CDR2 SYDVKM. This CDR3 has 16 residues. CDR3 DNA: TGTGCCAGCAGTTTACGAGGGGGTTCTGGGGCCAACGTCCTGACTTTC. Amino acid sequence: CASSLRGGSGANVLTF.

This chain uses TRBV29-1 with TRBJ1-2; TRBD1 matches 10 bases. CDR1 is SQVTM and CDR2 is ANQGSEA in the germline V gene. The CDR3 extends over 13 amino acids. V lost 4 bases and J lost 5; bases outside the gene matches: 4. The CDR3 region is CSVGGQGDYGYTF. The CDR3 DNA reads TGCAGCGTTGGTGGACAGGGGGATTATGGCTACACCTTC.